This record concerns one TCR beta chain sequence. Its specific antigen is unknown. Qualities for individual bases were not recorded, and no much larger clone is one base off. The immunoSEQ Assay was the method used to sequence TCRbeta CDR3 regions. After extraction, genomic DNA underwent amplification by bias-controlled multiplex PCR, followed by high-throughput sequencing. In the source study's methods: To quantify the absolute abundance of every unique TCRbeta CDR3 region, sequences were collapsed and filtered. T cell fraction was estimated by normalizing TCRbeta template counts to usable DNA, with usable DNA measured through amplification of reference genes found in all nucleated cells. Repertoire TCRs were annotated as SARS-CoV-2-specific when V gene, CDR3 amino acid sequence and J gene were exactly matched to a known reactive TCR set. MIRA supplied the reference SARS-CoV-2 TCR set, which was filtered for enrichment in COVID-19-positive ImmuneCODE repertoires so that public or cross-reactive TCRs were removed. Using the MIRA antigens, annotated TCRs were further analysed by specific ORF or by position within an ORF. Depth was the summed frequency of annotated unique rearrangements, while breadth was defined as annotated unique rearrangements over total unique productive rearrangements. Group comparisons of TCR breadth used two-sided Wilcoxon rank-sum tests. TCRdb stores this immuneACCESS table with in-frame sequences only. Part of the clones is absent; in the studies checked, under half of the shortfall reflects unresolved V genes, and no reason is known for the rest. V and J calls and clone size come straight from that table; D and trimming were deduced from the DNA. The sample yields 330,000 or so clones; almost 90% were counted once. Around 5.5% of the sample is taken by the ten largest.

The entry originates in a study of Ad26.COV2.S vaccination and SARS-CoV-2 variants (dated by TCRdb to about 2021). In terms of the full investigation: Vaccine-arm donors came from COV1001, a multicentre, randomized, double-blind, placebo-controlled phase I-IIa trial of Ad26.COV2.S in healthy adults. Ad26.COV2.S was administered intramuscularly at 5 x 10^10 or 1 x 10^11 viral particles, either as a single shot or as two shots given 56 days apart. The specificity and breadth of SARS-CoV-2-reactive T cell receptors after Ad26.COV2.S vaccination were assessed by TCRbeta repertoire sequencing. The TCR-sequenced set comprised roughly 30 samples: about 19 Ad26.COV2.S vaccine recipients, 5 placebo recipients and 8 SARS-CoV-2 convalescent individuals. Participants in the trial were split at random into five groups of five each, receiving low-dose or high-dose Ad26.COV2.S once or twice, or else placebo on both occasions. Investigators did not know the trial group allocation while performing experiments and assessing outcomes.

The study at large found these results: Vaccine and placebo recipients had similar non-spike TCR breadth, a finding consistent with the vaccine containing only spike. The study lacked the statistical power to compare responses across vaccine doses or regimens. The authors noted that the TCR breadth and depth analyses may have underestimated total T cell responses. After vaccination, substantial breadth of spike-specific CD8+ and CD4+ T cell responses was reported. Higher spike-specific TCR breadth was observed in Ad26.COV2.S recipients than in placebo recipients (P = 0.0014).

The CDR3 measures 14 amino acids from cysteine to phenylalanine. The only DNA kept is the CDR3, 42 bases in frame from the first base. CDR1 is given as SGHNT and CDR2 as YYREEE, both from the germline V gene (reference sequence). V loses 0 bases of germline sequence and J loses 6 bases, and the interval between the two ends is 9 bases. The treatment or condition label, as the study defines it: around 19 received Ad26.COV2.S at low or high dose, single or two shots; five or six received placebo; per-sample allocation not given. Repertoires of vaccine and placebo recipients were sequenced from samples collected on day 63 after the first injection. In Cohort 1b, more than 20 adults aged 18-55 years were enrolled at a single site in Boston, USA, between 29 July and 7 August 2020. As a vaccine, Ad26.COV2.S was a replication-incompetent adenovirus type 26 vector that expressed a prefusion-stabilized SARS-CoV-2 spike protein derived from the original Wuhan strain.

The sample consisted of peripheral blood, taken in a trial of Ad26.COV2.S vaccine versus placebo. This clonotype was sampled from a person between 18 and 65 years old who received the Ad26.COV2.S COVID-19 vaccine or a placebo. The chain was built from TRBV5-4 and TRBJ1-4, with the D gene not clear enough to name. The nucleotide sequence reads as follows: TGTGCCAGCAGCTTGGGGGCAAGTGATGAAAAACTGTTTTTT. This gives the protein CASSLGASDEKLFF.